This record looks at one T cell receptor (beta chain) sequence and its context. The antigen remains unidentified. Regarding treatment: roughly 11-day PBMC culture with coronavirus spike peptide pools or control peptides (ViraFEST assay). T cells were expanded with peptide pools, and expanded clonotypes were identified by TCR sequencing. Positivity by PCR occurred from March to December 2020, a period that predated US Alpha, Beta and Delta variants. With about nine days of culture completed, CD4+ T cells were isolated by negative selection. Oncomine TCR Beta short-read sequencing was applied to DNA from cultured CD4+ T cells. It was cultured CD4+ T cells from which genomic DNA was extracted. Each CDR3 protein is one row after TCRdb ran MiXCR on the PCR reads. The profile shows 7,000 to 8,500 distinct CDR3 sequences, about 66% of them singletons. This sample is part of a study of vaccination and CD4 T cells after COVID-19.

Germline assignment: CDR1 SEHNR and CDR2 FQNEAQ (reference sequence). Trimming stripped 2 bases from V and 4 bases from J, with 12 bases between. This CDR3 comprises 16 residues. The J gene is TRBJ2-6, the V gene TRBV7-9; D perhaps matches TRBD1 (5 bases). The source material was CD4+ T cells from blood, cultured in vitro. The sequence was collected from a human donor who had recovered from COVID-19. CDR3 bases: TGTGCCAGCAGCTTATGGGGCCAGAACGGGGCCAACGTCCTGACTTTC. Translated, it gives CASSLWGQNGANVLTF.